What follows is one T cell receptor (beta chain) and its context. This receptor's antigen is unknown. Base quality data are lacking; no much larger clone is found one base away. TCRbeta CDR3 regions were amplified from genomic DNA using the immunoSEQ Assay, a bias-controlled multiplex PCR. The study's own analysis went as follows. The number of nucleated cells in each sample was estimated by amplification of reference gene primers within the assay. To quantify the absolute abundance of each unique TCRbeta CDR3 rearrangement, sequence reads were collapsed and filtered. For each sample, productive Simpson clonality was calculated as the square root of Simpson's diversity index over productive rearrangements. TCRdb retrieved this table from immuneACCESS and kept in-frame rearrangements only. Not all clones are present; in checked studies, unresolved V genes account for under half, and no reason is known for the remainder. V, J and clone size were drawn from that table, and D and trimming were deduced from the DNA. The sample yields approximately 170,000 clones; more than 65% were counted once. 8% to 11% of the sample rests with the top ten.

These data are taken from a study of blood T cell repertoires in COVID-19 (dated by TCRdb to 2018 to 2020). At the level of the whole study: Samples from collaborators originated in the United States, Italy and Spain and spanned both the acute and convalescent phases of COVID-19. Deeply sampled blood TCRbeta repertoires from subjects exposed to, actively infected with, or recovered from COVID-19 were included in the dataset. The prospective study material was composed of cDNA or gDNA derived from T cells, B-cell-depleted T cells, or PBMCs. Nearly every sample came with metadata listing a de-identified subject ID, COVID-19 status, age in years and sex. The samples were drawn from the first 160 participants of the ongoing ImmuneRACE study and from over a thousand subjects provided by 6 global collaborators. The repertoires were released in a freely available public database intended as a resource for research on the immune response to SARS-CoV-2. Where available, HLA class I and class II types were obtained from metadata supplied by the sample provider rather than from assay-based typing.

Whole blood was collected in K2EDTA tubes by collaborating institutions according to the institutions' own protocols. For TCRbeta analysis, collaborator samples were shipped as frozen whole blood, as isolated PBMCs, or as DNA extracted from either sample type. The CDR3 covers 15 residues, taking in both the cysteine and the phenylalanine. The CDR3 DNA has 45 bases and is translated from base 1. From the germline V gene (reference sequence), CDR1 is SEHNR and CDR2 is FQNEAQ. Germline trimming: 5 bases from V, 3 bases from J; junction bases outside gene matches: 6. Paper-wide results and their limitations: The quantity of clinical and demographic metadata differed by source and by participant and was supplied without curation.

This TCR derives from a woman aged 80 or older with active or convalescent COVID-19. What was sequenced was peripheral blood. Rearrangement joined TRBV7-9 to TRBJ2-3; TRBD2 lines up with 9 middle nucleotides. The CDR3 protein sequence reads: CASSPLAGATDTQYF. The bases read TGTGCCAGCAGCCCCTTAGCGGGAGCGACAGATACGCAGTATTTT.